This passage covers 10 T cell receptor beta chains from one sample sequenced in a study of T cells in Graves' hyperthyroidism and ophthalmopathy. The source material, RNA transcripts, was used to amplify TCR beta CDR3 regions. HTBI primers were used for first-round RT-PCR of the TCR CDR3. TCRdb analysed the multiplex PCR reads with MiXCR anew, one entry per CDR3 protein. The sample holds about 290,000 distinct CDR3 sequences, over 15% seen once. Sequenced sample: blood. These TCRs come from a woman aged 55-75 years with Graves' ophthalmopathy.

This clonotype was recorded many times. The rearrangement links TRBV7-9 to TRBJ2-7; D is ambiguous. The CDR3 sequence is 12 residues long. CDR1 is SEHNR and CDR2 is FQNEAQ in the germline V gene (reference sequence). The germline V and J ends were trimmed by 3 bases and 5 bases, with 8 bases remaining between them. The chain's CDR3 is CASSLTLNEQYF. CDR3 coding DNA: TGTGCCAGCAGCTTGACCCTCAACGAGCAGTACTTC.

In this sample, this clonotype turned up many times. The rearrangement links TRBV7-3 to TRBJ1-1, with D unclear. The V gene lost 1 base and the J gene lost 0 bases, with 12 bases spanning the gap. The CDR3 runs to 16 residues. Germline lookup yields CDR1 SGHTA and CDR2 FQGTGA. CDR3 sequence (DNA): TGTGCCAGCAGCTTAATGTCGCGTCAAATGAACACTGAAGCTTTCTTT. This sequence encodes CASSLMSRQMNTEAFF.

As regards this clonotype: One end of the junction varies from germline; a read error may be responsible. The rearrangement links TRBV10-3 to TRBJ1-1; no definite D call. The CDR3 sequence is 14 residues long. Germline-derived CDR1 and CDR2 are ENHRY and SYGVKD. The CDR3 DNA reads TGTGCCAACAGTAGACAAGCCGGGGACACTGAAGCTTTCTTT. Translating it yields CANSRQAGDTEAFF.

The chain uses TRBV11-3 and TRBJ2-7; possibly TRBD2 for D (6 bases). V gave up 2 bases and J gave up 5 bases, with 13 bases separating them. The germline gives CDR1 SGHNT, CDR2 YENEEA. This CDR3 is built from 14 residues. CDR3 coding DNA: TGTGCCAGCAGCTTAAGGGCAGGGACTCACGAGCAGTACTTC. Its protein product is CASSLRAGTHEQYF.

The sample holds a few counts of this clonotype. CDR3 nucleotide sequence: TGTGCCAGCAGCTCCGTGGGGGGCCGAAACTATGGCTACACCTTC. Its translation: CASSSVGGRNYGYTF. The chain is built from TRBV5-6 and TRBJ1-2, with D possibly matching TRBD1 (6 bases). CDR1 is SGHDT, CDR2 YYEEEE, per germline. CDR3 length: 15 amino acids. The V end lost 3 bases, the J end lost 2 bases, and 14 bases lay between the germline ends.

This clonotype was detected only a few times. The chain joins TRBV19 to TRBJ2-3; D call uncertain. V dropped 0 bases and J dropped 4 bases, with 5 bases sitting between them. CDR1 is LNHDA and CDR2 is SQIVND in the germline V gene (reference sequence). The CDR3 covers 13 residues. Here the CDR3 reads CASSIDRADTQYF. The CDR3 DNA reads TGTGCCAGTAGTATAGATAGGGCAGATACGCAGTATTTT.

This clonotype showed up many times. This chain joins TRBV28 and TRBJ2-4, with D unresolved. Looked up from germline, CDR1 is MDHEN and CDR2 is SYDVKM. The V end lost 4 bases, the J end lost 5 bases, and 9 bases lay between the germline ends. The CDR3 extends over 13 amino acids. This CDR3 is CASSSTNENIQYF. CDR3 DNA sequence: TGTGCCAGCAGTTCGACAAATGAAAACATTCAGTACTTC.

Many counts were recorded for this clonotype. The rearrangement links TRBV20-1 to TRBJ1-5; D unresolved. V lost 0 bases to trimming and J lost 1 base, with 13 bases between them. Germline V gene sequence: CDR1 DFQATT, CDR2 SNEGSKA (reference sequence). The CDR3 is 16 residues long. Here the CDR3 reads CSARDTLNGSNQPQHF. The CDR3 nucleotides read TGCAGTGCTAGAGACACACTCAACGGGAGCAATCAGCCCCAGCATTTT.

About this clonotype itself: A much bigger clone sits one base away, suggesting this may be a read error. This chain joins TRBV6-1 and TRBJ2-1; TRBD2 might be the D (7 bases). The V gene's germline CDR1 is MNHNS and CDR2 SASEGT. The CDR3 sequence is 13 residues long. V was clipped by 6 bases and J by 8 bases, with 14 bases between them. CDR3 DNA: TGTGCCAGCAGACTAGGGGGGGGAGATGAGCAGTTCTTC. Protein: CASRLGGGDEQFF.

The chain combines TRBV3-1 with TRBJ2-2; the match to TRBD2 covers 8 bases. The CDR3 loop spans 17 amino acids. Unmatched junction bases numbered 10, after V lost 1 base and J lost 6 bases. The germline CDR1 and CDR2 sequences are LGHDT and YNNKEL (reference sequence). In DNA, the CDR3 is TGTGCCAGCAGCCAAGCAATCACGGGAGGGGCCCCCGGGGAGCTGTTTTTT. Encoded protein: CASSQAITGGAPGELFF.